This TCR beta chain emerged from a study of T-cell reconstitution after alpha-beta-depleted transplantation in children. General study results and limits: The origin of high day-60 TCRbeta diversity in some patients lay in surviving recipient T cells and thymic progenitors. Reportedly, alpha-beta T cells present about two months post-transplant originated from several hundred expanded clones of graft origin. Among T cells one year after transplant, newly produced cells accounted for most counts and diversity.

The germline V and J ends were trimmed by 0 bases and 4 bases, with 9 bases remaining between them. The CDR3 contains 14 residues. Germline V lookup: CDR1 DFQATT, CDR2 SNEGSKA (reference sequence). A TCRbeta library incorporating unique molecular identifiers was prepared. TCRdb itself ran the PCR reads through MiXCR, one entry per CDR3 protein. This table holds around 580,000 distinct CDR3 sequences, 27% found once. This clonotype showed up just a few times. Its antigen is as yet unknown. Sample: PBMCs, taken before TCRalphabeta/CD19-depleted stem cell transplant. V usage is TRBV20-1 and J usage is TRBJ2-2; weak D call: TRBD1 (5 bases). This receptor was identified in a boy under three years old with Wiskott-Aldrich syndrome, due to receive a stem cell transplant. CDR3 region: CSARDWQGTGELFF. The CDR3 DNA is TGCAGTGCTAGAGATTGGCAGGGCACCGGGGAGCTGTTTTTT.